The 23 T cell receptor beta chains below come from one sample, sequenced in a study of cytomegalovirus exposure and HLA in healthy donors. The PCR used 60 Vbeta and 13 Jbeta primers. The table came from immunoSEQ multiplex PCR; TCRdb's copy has only in-frame clones and leaves some out. The sample carries around 160,000 clones, around 68% recorded once. Sequencing was carried out using PBMCs. The receptors shown here come from a middle-aged woman in good health and CMV-seropositive.

This clone was found a few times. The chain joins TRBV5-5 to TRBJ2-7, with unresolved D. The CDR3 sequence is 13 residues long. The ends were cut back, 3 bases at V and 0 bases at J, with 7 bases in the middle. Looked up from germline, CDR1 is SGHKS and CDR2 is YYEKEE (reference sequence). As DNA, the CDR3 is TGTGCCAGCAGCTACAGCCACTCCTACGAGCAGTACTTC. The encoded protein is CASSYSHSYEQYF.

The V and J genes are TRBV5-4 and TRBJ2-2, with TRBD1 matching 9 bases. Germline lookup yields CDR1 SGHNT and CDR2 YYREEE (reference sequence). The length of the CDR3 is 17 residues. V lost 3 bases and J lost 5; bases outside the gene matches: 11. CDR3 nucleotides: TGTGCCAGCAGCTCCTTAGCCGGGACAGGGAATACCGGGGAGCTGTTTTTT. Its protein product is CASSSLAGTGNTGELFF.

This clone was picked up a small number of times. The rearrangement links TRBV6-5 to TRBJ1-6; maybe TRBD1 (6 bases). Deletions cut 8 bases from V and 5 bases from J, with 7 bases between. Germline lookup yields CDR1 MNHEY and CDR2 SVGAGI. This CDR3 has 12 amino acids. The CDR3 protein is CASYRDNSPLHF. Written as DNA, the CDR3 is TGTGCCAGCTACAGGGATAATTCACCCCTCCACTTT.

V gene TRBV6-1 combines with J gene TRBJ2-1, with 9 bases fitting TRBD2. Germline assignment: CDR1 MNHNS and CDR2 SASEGT. The CDR3 contains 13 residues. V lost 6 bases and J lost 7; bases outside the gene matches: 4. CDR3 bases: TGTGCCAGCAGAGCGGGAGGTAGGAATGAGCAGTTCTTC. Translated: CASRAGGRNEQFF.

The table lists this clone with a few counts. This rearrangement joins TRBV18 to TRBJ2-3; TRBD1 is a possible D gene (6 bases). The CDR3 contains 17 residues. Germline loops: CDR1 KGHSH, CDR2 LQKENI. Trimming pared 3 bases from V and 7 bases from J, leaving 23 bases between. The CDR3 sequence is CASSPQGTGSISHTQYF. Here the CDR3 DNA reads TGTGCCAGCTCACCCCAGGGCACAGGGTCCATTAGTCATACGCAGTATTTT.

The CDR3 sequence: CASMGNRTGWLGNQPQHF. The CDR3 DNA sequence: TGCGCCAGCATGGGTAATCGGACAGGGTGGTTAGGCAATCAGCCCCAGCATTTT. The V gene is TRBV10-1, the J gene TRBJ1-5, with 8 bases aligning to TRBD1. CDR1 is WNHNN, CDR2 SYGVQD, per germline (reference sequence). V shed 7 bases and J 2 bases; nucleotides not matched to a gene: 16. CDR3 length: 18 amino acids.

This chain connects TRBV5-1 to TRBJ1-2; no clear D gene. The germline gives CDR1 SGHRS, CDR2 YFSETQ. The V end was cut by 3 bases, the J end by 4 bases, with 16 bases between. This CDR3 is built from 15 residues. The CDR3 coding sequence is TGCGCCAGCAGCTCAGACGGAGACTCGGGCTATGGCTACACCTTC. Encoded protein: CASSSDGDSGYGYTF.

Written as DNA, the CDR3 is TGTGCCAGCAGCTTAGCGCTCGGGGGTGCTGGAAACACCATATATTTT. It translates to CASSLALGGAGNTIYF. This chain connects TRBV7-2 to TRBJ1-3; D is perhaps TRBD1 (5 bases). Germline lookup yields CDR1 SGHTA and CDR2 FQGNSA. There are 16 residues in the CDR3. Trimming took 0 bases from V and 2 from J, leaving 11 bases between them.

The J gene is TRBJ1-2, the V gene TRBV7-9; 7 bases map to TRBD1. V gave up 4 bases and J gave up 2 bases; unmatched junction bases: 7. The CDR3 covers 15 residues. Germline loops: CDR1 SEHNR, CDR2 FQNEAQ (reference sequence). In DNA, the CDR3 is TGTGCCAGCAGCTCCCCAAGGGGGCTCAACTATGGCTACACCTTC. Encoded protein: CASSSPRGLNYGYTF.

The chain employs TRBV28 and TRBJ1-6, with 12 bases matching TRBD1. The length of the CDR3 is 15 residues. Germline CDR1 is MDHEN and CDR2 is SYDVKM. V shed 5 bases, J shed 9 bases, and the junction held 5 bases outside the gene matches. CDR3 protein: CASSGGQGAISPLHF. The CDR3 DNA follows: TGTGCCAGCAGTGGGGGACAGGGGGCTATTTCACCCCTCCACTTT.

CDR3 DNA: TGTGCCAGTAGTATTTTGAGAACCGGGGAGCTGTTTTTT. This gives the protein CASSILRTGELFF. J is TRBJ2-2 and V is TRBV19; D is unresolved. CDR1 is LNHDA and CDR2 is SQIVND in the germline V gene (reference sequence). V lost 3 bases and J lost 5, with 7 bases in between. CDR3 length: 13 amino acids.

This clone came up once. The rearrangement links TRBV28 to TRBJ2-3, with no clear D. V dropped 7 bases and J dropped 7 bases, with 15 bases sitting between them. The germline CDR1 and CDR2 sequences are MDHEN and SYDVKM. The CDR3 spans 13 residues. The CDR3 coding sequence is TGTGCCAGCACCCCTGGGCTTACGAATACGCAGTATTTT. Amino acids: CASTPGLTNTQYF.

The chain joins TRBV13 to TRBJ2-7; 7 bases match TRBD1. V was clipped by 4 bases and J by 1 base; unmatched bases: 10. Per germline, CDR1 PRHDT and CDR2 FYEKMQ (reference sequence). The CDR3 has 16 amino acids. The CDR3 sequence: CASSSPRQGSSYEQYF. CDR3 DNA sequence: TGTGCCAGCAGCTCGCCTCGACAGGGAAGTTCCTACGAGCAGTACTTC.

The chain couples TRBV29-1 to TRBJ2-3; D is unclear. The CDR3 extends over 13 amino acids. V lost 2 bases to trimming and J lost 4 bases, with 10 bases between them. Germline V gives CDR1 SQVTM, CDR2 ANQGSEA. The CDR3 spells CSVESRMADTQYF. The CDR3 DNA reads TGCAGCGTTGAATCCAGGATGGCAGATACGCAGTATTTT.

V is TRBV11-2 and J is TRBJ1-3; 7 bases line up with TRBD1. This CDR3 comprises 14 residues. V lost 5 bases and J lost 5; bases outside the gene matches: 6. CDR1 and CDR2 from the germline V gene are SGHAT and FQNNGV. This chain's CDR3 is CASSALTGRNTIYF. CDR3 DNA sequence: TGTGCCAGCAGCGCCCTGACAGGGAGAAACACCATATATTTT.

CDR3 protein: CASSRTSGAPYEQYF. Written as DNA, the CDR3 is TGTGCCAGCAGCCGGACTAGCGGGGCCCCCTACGAGCAGTACTTC. The gene calls are TRBV25-1 and TRBJ2-7, with TRBD2 identical over 12 bases. The V segment lost 6 bases and the J segment 2 bases; nucleotides outside the gene matches: 5. Germline lookup yields CDR1 MGHDK and CDR2 SYGVNS. CDR3 size: 15 residues.

The rearrangement uses TRBV14 and TRBJ1-1, with D uncertain. Trimming stripped 6 bases from V and 2 bases from J, with 10 bases between. This CDR3 is built from 13 residues. Germline CDR1 and CDR2: SGHDN and FVKESK. CDR3 residues: CASSGYINTEAFF. CDR3 nucleotide sequence: TGTGCCAGCAGTGGTTACATAAACACTGAAGCTTTCTTT.

The gene calls are TRBV5-5 and TRBJ1-1, with 7 bases identical to TRBD1. Germline V gene data show CDR1 as SGHKS and CDR2 as YYEKEE (reference sequence). CDR3 size: 15 residues. Germline trimming cut 6 bases from V and 3 bases from J; bases unmatched to any gene: 11. As DNA, the CDR3 is TGTGCCAGCACCATACAGGGGCGCGGGGACACTGAAGCTTTCTTT. This encodes CASTIQGRGDTEAFF.

This chain uses TRBV11-2 with TRBJ2-7, with D perhaps TRBD2 (5 bases). Deletions cut 8 bases from V and 0 bases from J, with 17 bases between. The CDR3 sequence is 15 residues long. From germline, CDR1 is SGHAT and CDR2 FQNNGV. CDR3 loop: CASDPSPGSSYEQYF. The CDR3, as DNA: TGTGCCAGCGACCCCTCGCCGGGAAGCTCCTACGAGCAGTACTTC.

The chain employs TRBV9 and TRBJ2-5; 10 bases match TRBD1. The germline V gene encodes CDR1 SGDLS and CDR2 YYNGEE. J was trimmed by 3 bases and V by 1 base; bases with no gene match: 3. This CDR3 contains 15 residues. The CDR3 DNA reads TGTGCCAGCAGCGTAATGACAGGGGGCGAAGAGACCCAGTACTTC. This codes for CASSVMTGGEETQYF.

The chain joins TRBV5-1 to TRBJ2-3, with D possibly TRBD2 on 6 matching bases. This CDR3 spans 13 amino acids. Germline CDR1 is SGHRS and CDR2 is YFSETQ. Trimming removed 5 bases from V and 2 bases from J, with 9 bases in between. In DNA, the CDR3 is TGCGCCAGCAGACGGGACTCCACAGATACGCAGTATTTT. This encodes CASRRDSTDTQYF.

The J gene is TRBJ2-1, the V gene TRBV4-3, with TRBD2 matching over 8 bases. Trimming at V came to 3 bases and at J to 4 bases, leaving 11 bases not matched to a gene. Per the germline V gene, CDR1 is LGHNA and CDR2 is YSLEER. CDR3 length equals 17 residues. The CDR3 is CASSQHSGTPPYNEQFF. The CDR3 DNA reads TGCGCCAGCAGCCAGCATAGCGGGACACCACCTTACAATGAGCAGTTCTTC.

The rearrangement joins TRBV10-3 to TRBJ1-6, with 7 bases lining up with TRBD1. After removal of 4 bases from V and 9 bases from J, the junction contained 3 bases not matched to a gene. CDR1 is ENHRY, CDR2 SYGVKD, per germline. The CDR3 is made up of 13 amino acids. This chain's CDR3 is CAISVTGLSPLHF. CDR3 nucleotides: TGTGCCATCAGTGTGACAGGGCTTTCACCCCTCCACTTT.